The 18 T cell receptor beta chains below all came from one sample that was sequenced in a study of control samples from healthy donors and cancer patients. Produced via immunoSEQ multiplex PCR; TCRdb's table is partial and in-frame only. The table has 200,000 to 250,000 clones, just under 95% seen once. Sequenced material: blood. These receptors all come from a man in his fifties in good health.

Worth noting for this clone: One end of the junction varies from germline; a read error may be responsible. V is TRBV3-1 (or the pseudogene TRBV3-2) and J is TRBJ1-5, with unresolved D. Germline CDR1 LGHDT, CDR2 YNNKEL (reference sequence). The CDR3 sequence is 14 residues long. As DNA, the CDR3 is TGTGCCAGCAGTCAAGACAATAGCAATCAGCCCCAGCATTTT. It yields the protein CASSQDNSNQPQHF.

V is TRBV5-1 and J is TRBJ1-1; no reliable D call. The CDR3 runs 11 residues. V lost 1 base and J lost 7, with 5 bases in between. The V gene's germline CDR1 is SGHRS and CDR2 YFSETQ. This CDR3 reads CASSLKGEAFF. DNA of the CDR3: TGCGCCAGCAGCTTGAAGGGTGAAGCTTTCTTT. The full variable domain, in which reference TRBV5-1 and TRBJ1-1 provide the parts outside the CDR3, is KAGVTQTPRYLIKTRGQQVTLSCSPISGHRSVSWYQQTPGQGLQFLFEYFSETQRNKGNFPGRFSGRQFSNSRSEMNVSTLELGDSALYLCASSLKGEAFFGQGTRLTVV.

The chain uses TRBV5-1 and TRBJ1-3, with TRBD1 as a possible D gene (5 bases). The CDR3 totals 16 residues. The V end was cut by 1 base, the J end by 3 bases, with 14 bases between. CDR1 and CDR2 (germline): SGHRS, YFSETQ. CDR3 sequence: CASSLTRAARGNTIYF. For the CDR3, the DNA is TGCGCCAGCAGCTTGACCAGGGCAGCACGTGGAAACACCATATATTTT.

The CDR3 nucleotides read TGTGCCAGCAGCCATGGCCAGCGGGGAGTCAATGAGCAGTTCTTC. This translates into CASSHGQRGVNEQFF. This chain links TRBV3-1 (or the pseudogene TRBV3-2) with TRBJ2-1; 7 positions agree with TRBD2. Trimming cost V 3 bases and J 6 bases; bases outside gene matches: 8. Germline loops: CDR1 LGHDT, CDR2 YNNKEL (reference sequence). CDR3 length: 15 residues.

This CDR3 reads CATSDLGGAEETQYF. The CDR3 bases are TGTGCCACCAGTGATTTAGGGGGGGCGGAAGAGACCCAGTACTTC. The chain employs TRBV24-1 and TRBJ2-5, with D tentatively TRBD2 (7 bases). CDR3 size: 15 residues. Germline assignment: CDR1 KGHDR and CDR2 SFDVKD. Trimming cost V 1 base and J 3 bases, with 11 bases left between them.

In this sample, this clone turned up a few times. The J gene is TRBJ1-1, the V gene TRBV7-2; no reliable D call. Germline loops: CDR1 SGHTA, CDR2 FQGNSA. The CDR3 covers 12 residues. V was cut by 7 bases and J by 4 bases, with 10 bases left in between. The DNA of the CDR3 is TGTGCCAGCAACGGGTATGGCACTGAAGCTTTCTTT. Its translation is CASNGYGTEAFF.

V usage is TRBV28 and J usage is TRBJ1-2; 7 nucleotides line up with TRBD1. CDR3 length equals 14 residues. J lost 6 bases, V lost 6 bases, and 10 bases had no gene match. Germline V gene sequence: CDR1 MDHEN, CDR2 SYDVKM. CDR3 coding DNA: TGTGCCAGCAGCCCTACCCAGGGACAGAATGGCTACACCTTC. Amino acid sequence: CASSPTQGQNGYTF.

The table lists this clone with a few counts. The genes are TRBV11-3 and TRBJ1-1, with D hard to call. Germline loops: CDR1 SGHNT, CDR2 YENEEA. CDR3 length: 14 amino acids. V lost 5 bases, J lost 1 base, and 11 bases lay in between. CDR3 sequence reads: CASSPGGTNTEAFF. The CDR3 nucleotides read TGTGCCAGCAGCCCGGGCGGTACGAACACTGAAGCTTTCTTT. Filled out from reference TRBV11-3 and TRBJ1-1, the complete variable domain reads EAGVVQSPRYKIIEKKQPVAFWCNPISGHNTLYWYLQNLGQGPELLIRYENEEAVDDSQLPKDRFSAERLKGVDSTLKIQPAELGDSAVYLCASSPGGTNTEAFFGQGTRLTVV.

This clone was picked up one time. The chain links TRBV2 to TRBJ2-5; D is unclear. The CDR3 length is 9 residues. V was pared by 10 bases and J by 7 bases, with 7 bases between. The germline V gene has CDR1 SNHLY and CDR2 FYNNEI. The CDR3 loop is CATPRTQYF. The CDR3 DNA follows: TGTGCCACCCCGCGGACCCAGTACTTC.

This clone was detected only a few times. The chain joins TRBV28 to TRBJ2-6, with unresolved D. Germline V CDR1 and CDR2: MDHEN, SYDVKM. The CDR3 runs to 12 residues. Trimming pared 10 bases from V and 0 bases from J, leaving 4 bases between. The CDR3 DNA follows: TGTGCCACCCTCTCTGGGGCCAACGTCCTGACTTTC. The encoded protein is CATLSGANVLTF.

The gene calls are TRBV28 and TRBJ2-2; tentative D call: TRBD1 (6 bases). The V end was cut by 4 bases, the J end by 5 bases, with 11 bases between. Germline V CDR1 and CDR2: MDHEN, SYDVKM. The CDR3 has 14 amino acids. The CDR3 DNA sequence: TGTGCCAGCAGTTCTGGGACACGTACCGGGGAGCTGTTTTTT. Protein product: CASSSGTRTGELFF.

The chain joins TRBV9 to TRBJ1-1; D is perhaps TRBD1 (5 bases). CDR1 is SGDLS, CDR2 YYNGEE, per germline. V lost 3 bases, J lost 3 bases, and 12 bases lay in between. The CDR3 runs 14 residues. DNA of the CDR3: TGTGCCAGCAGCGCAGACCCCAGGGACACTGAAGCTTTCTTT. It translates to CASSADPRDTEAFF.

Here the CDR3 reads CAWNEGSYEQYF. DNA of the CDR3: TGTGCCTGGAATGAGGGATCCTACGAGCAGTACTTC. J is TRBJ2-7 and V is TRBV30; D possibly corresponds to TRBD2 (5 bases). Germline values: CDR1 GTSNPN, CDR2 SVGIG (reference sequence). The CDR3 totals 12 residues. V was cut by 4 bases and J by 1 base, with 8 bases left in between.

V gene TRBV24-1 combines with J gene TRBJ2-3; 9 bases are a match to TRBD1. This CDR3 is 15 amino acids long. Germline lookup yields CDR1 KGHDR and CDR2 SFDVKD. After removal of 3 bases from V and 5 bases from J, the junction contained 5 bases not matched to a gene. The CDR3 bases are TGTGCCACCAGTGATCGGGGACAGGGAAAAGATACGCAGTATTTT. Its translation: CATSDRGQGKDTQYF.

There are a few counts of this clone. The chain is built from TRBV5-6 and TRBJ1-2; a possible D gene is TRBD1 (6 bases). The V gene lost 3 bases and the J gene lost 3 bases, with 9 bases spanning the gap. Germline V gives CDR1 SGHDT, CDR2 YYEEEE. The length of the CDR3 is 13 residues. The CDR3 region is CASSSQGYYGYTF. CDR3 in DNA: TGTGCCAGCAGCTCACAGGGTTACTATGGCTACACCTTC.

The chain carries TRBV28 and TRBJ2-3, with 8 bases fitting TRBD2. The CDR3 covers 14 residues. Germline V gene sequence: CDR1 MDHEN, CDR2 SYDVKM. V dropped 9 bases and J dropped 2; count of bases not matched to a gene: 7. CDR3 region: CASTRGGNTDTQYF. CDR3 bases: TGTGCCAGTACCCGGGGGGGGAACACAGATACGCAGTATTTT.

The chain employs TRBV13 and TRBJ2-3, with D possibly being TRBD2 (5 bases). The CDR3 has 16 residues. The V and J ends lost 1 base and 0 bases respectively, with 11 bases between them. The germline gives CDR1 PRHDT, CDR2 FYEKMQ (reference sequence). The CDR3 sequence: CASSLARGSSTDTQYF. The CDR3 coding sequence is TGTGCCAGCAGCTTAGCCCGGGGTTCCAGCACAGATACGCAGTATTTT.

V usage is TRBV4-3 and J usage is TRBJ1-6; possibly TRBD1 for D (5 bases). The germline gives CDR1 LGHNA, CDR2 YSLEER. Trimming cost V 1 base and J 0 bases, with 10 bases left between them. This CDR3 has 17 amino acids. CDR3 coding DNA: TGCGCCAGCAGCCAAGTGGGACTTAGCTCCTATAATTCACCCCTCCACTTT. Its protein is CASSQVGLSSYNSPLHF.